The rows below give T cell receptor beta chains drawn from one sample of a study of cytomegalovirus exposure and HLA in healthy donors. TCRdb's copy holds only in-frame clones and misses some; the assay was immunoSEQ multiplex PCR. In the table there are 90,000 to 110,000 clones, about 76% of which are singletons. The sequenced sample consisted of PBMCs. These receptors all stem from a middle-aged man in good health and CMV-seronegative. Each CDR3 is given without its conserved first and last residue.

j_call v_call cdr3_aa
TRBJ2-2 TRBV4-3 ASSQGTVSTGELF
TRBJ1-1 TRBV6-5 ASSPGWGRGTEAF
TRBJ2-2 TRBV14 ASRAANTGELF
TRBJ2-5 TRBV6-6 ASSFNRGESETQY
TRBJ1-4 TRBV19 ASSASRSEKLF
TRBJ1-3 TRBV5-1 ASSFEQGAGNTIY
TRBJ2-7 TRBV2 ASRPATGGDEQY
TRBJ1-6 TRBV28 ASSPKPYRERNSPLH
TRBJ2-5 TRBV29-1 SVVGRQYQETQY
TRBJ2-2 TRBV19 ASSFRLLNTGELF
TRBJ1-5 TRBV2 ASSEAAGYQPQH
TRBJ1-2 TRBV6-1 ASTDRGTRGYGYT
TRBJ1-6 TRBV6-5 ASSRQGNNSPLH
TRBJ1-1 TRBV2 ASTNRGQVNTEAF
TRBJ1-1 TRBV28 ASSRGTGLMNTEAF
TRBJ2-3 TRBV28 ASSFQGWTDTQY
TRBJ2-5 TRBV7-3 ASSQDRGETQY
TRBJ2-2 TRBV2 ASSGQGARTGELF
TRBJ1-1 TRBV7-8 ASSERVGTGNTEAF
TRBJ2-3 TRBV30 AWSVRTGGIKGTDTQY
TRBJ1-2 TRBV5-1 ASSLTTNQGYGYT
TRBJ1-1 TRBV30 AWIQGALNTEAF